Listed below are T cell receptor beta chains from one sample, sequenced in a study of blood T cell repertoires in COVID-19. Libraries were prepared by immunoSEQ multiplex PCR; TCRdb keeps only in-frame clonotypes and omits some of them. The sample lists approximately 54,000 clones, 80% to 90% occurring once. The sequenced material came from peripheral blood. The receptors were gathered from a woman aged 60-75 years with acute or convalescent COVID-19. CDR3s include the opening cysteine and the closing phenylalanine or tryptophan. The order of the fields is V gene, J gene, clone size, CDR3 protein. Not every row has a clone size; where given, it reads once, few, many or a size class.

TRBV19,TRBJ2-1,once,CASTMRLISGRSYNEQFF
TRBV12-3/TRBV12-4,TRBJ2-3,once,CASSLGETDTQYF
TRBV6-6,TRBJ2-2,NA,CASSFSGGTTGELFF
TRBV19,TRBJ1-2,few,CASNDRDYGYTF
TRBV27,TRBJ2-4,NA,CAGGRVGSSADIQYF
TRBV12-3/TRBV12-4,TRBJ2-2,NA,CASSFRRTGELFF
TRBV3-1/TRBV3-2,TRBJ1-6,NA,CASSPRVRNSPLHF
TRBV28,TRBJ1-5,NA,CATRDSYSNQPQHF
TRBV27,TRBJ1-2,NA,CASSVNGDRGVPRGYTF
TRBV15,TRBJ2-5,NA,CATSGRLAGGQETQYF
TRBV12-5,TRBJ2-3,NA,CASGLVCGTSGRVVDTQYF
TRBV28,TRBJ2-7,NA,CASLAGGPPARDEQYF
TRBV5-1,TRBJ1-2,once,CASSLDVRGSYGYTF
TRBV5-1,TRBJ2-5,NA,CASRRLPGQQETQYF
TRBV6-5,TRBJ1-2,NA,CASIPGGRATGGYTF
TRBV3-1/TRBV3-2,TRBJ1-2,NA,CASSQGRDTTNYGYTF
TRBV2,TRBJ2-1,NA,CASTPTGAPFF
TRBV6-5,TRBJ1-4,NA,CASSSTDRSNEKLFF
TRBV28,TRBJ2-7,NA,CASSTIGQGSPYEQYF
TRBV28,TRBJ2-7,NA,CASRPGGPLIVDEQYF
TRBV11-1,TRBJ1-1,NA,CASSQTRTGFGAFF
TRBV3-1/TRBV3-2,TRBJ2-7,NA,CASRSAGGPSEQYF
TRBV6-4,TRBJ1-2,NA,CASRTGGSYYGYTF
TRBV7-9,TRBJ1-5,NA,CASSLEGTFNQPQHF
TRBV18,TRBJ1-4,NA,CASSLQSGSSNEKLFF
TRBV6-5,TRBJ2-7,NA,CASRYRGHYEQYF
TRBV9,TRBJ2-1,NA,CASSVEHRGGEQFF
TRBV18,TRBJ1-5,NA,CASSPKQDNQPQHF
TRBV5-1,TRBJ1-2,NA,CASSPRGNYGYTF
TRBV6-6,TRBJ2-7,few,CASSSGTGEDEQYF
TRBV6-5,TRBJ2-3,NA,CASSYALAGGTDTQYF
TRBV6-1,TRBJ2-5,NA,CASSESRAQTQYF
TRBV3-1/TRBV3-2,TRBJ1-3,once,CASSHTQPSGNTIYF
TRBV18,TRBJ1-3,NA,CASSPSGLYSGNTIYF
TRBV6-5,TRBJ1-2,NA,CASSYSGTSNYGYTF
TRBV5-6,TRBJ2-7,NA,CASSLYPVTYEQYF
TRBV5-5,TRBJ1-6,once,CASSGTAVYSPLHF
TRBV2,TRBJ1-6,NA,CASREEQGRNSPLHF
TRBV3-1/TRBV3-2,TRBJ2-4,NA,CASSQVLAGGLIKNIQYF
TRBV5-1,TRBJ2-6,NA,CASSLRDSGANVLTF
TRBV5-1,TRBJ1-1,few,CASSDTGGVTEAFF
TRBV18,TRBJ2-2,NA,CASSVGLGTGELFF
TRBV14,TRBJ2-1,NA,CASSGGRGYNEQFF
TRBV10-3,TRBJ2-2,NA,CAISGGPTGVGTGELFF
TRBV28,TRBJ1-5,NA,CASRGGTVYSNQPQHF
TRBV9,TRBJ1-2,NA,CASSETDNYGYTF
TRBV6-5,TRBJ1-5,NA,CASRPDRNSNQPQHF
TRBV29-1,TRBJ1-2,NA,CSVEDQVGETGYTF
TRBV12-3/TRBV12-4,TRBJ2-7,NA,CASSFTRSYEQYF
TRBV19,TRBJ2-7,NA,CASSGLGQGIDEQYF
TRBV5-4,TRBJ2-2,NA,CASSPGEGALISGELFF
TRBV7-2,TRBJ1-1,once,CASSFNLRRRENTEAFF